These T cell receptor beta chains were read from a single sample in a study of T cells in Graves' hyperthyroidism and ophthalmopathy. TCRdb used MiXCR to reprocess the multiplex PCR reads, holding one entry per CDR3 protein. The sample records roughly 720,000 distinct CDR3 sequences, 17% being singletons. Specimen: blood. The receptor source for this set is a man aged 50 or older with Graves' hyperthyroidism. Both conserved end residues are part of each CDR3. Each record gives: V gene, J gene, D gene, clone size, CDR3 protein, CDR3 DNA. D genes are given only for firm matches. Some rows have no size entry. The others give once, few or many, or a class for an expanded clone.

TRBV30,TRBJ2-1,TRBD2,many,CAWTRGTSGSDEQFF,TGTGCCTGGACTAGAGGGACTAGCGGGAGCGATGAGCAGTTCTTC
TRBV9,TRBJ2-2,NA,NA,CASSVAKAGELFF,TGTGCCAGCAGCGTAGCTAAGGCCGGGGAGCTGTTTTTT
TRBV14,TRBJ1-1,TRBD1,many,CARRDRLNTEAFF,TGTGCCAGAAGGGACAGGCTGAACACTGAAGCTTTCTTT
TRBV30,TRBJ1-4,NA,many,CAWRTEEKLFF,TGTGCCTGGAGGACAGAAGAAAAACTGTTTTTT
TRBV6-1,TRBJ2-1,TRBD1,NA,CASTLTGWNEQFF,TGTGCCAGCACCCTGACAGGGTGGAATGAGCAGTTCTTC
TRBV20-1,TRBJ1-1,TRBD1,NA,CSAFPGQGNTEAFF,TGCAGTGCTTTCCCGGGACAGGGCAACACTGAAGCTTTCTTT
TRBV29-1,TRBJ1-1,TRBD1,NA,CSVDGGGGTEAFF,TGCAGCGTCGACGGAGGGGGCGGAACTGAAGCTTTCTTT
TRBV12-3/TRBV12-4,TRBJ2-1,TRBD2,NA,CASSHRAHFGTSGSSYNEQFF,TGTGCCAGCAGCCACCGTGCCCACTTTGGAACTAGCGGGAGCTCCTACAATGAGCAGTTCTTC
TRBV7-9,TRBJ1-1,NA,NA,CASSLGGFGNTEAFF,TGTGCCAGCAGCCTCGGGGGGTTCGGGAACACTGAAGCTTTCTTT
TRBV29-1,TRBJ2-3,TRBD2,many,CSVDGLAGGYDTQYF,TGCAGCGTTGACGGACTAGCGGGAGGGTACGATACGCAGTATTTT
TRBV4-1,TRBJ2-1,NA,NA,CASSLLVPAMEEQFF,TGCGCCAGCAGCCTCTTGGTGCCAGCTATGGAGGAGCAGTTCTTC
TRBV7-2,TRBJ1-2,NA,NA,CASSLPEWGGNYGYTF,TGTGCCAGCAGCCTACCCGAGTGGGGGGGTAACTATGGCTACACCTTC
TRBV10-3,TRBJ2-7,NA,NA,CAISQTVYYEQYF,TGTGCCATCAGTCAGACAGTCTACTACGAGCAGTACTTC
TRBV28,TRBJ1-6,NA,many,CASSLWAGAQGSPLHF,TGTGCCAGCAGTTTATGGGCAGGGGCTCAAGGTTCACCCCTCCACTTT
TRBV6-1,TRBJ1-1,NA,NA,CASSEPPRAFF,TGTGCCAGCAGTGAACCCCCAAGAGCTTTCTTT
TRBV18,TRBJ2-3,NA,NA,CASSPTNGIDTQYF,TGTGCCAGCTCACCGACCAATGGCATAGATACGCAGTATTTT
TRBV27,TRBJ2-5,TRBD2,few,CASSAAGGIAETQYF,TGTGCCAGCAGTGCAGCGGGAGGTATAGCAGAGACCCAGTACTTC
TRBV27,TRBJ2-1,NA,many,CASSLSADEQFF,TGTGCCAGCAGTTTATCCGCAGATGAGCAGTTCTTC
TRBV5-1,TRBJ2-3,TRBD2,few,CASSLGASGTTDTQYF,TGCGCCAGCAGCTTGGGGGCTAGCGGGACTACAGATACGCAGTATTTT
TRBV12-3/TRBV12-4,TRBJ1-4,TRBD1,many,CASRRDRGRKLFF,TGTGCCAGCAGACGGGACAGGGGGCGAAAACTGTTTTTT
TRBV30,TRBJ1-6,NA,NA,CAWRDPGDGYNSPLHF,TGTGCCTGGAGAGATCCAGGGGATGGATATAATTCACCCCTCCACTTT
TRBV7-9,TRBJ2-3,TRBD2,NA,CASSPRLAGVDVTSTDTQYF,TGTGCCAGCAGCCCCAGACTAGCGGGGGTGGATGTGACTAGCACAGATACGCAGTATTTT
TRBV28,TRBJ1-1,TRBD1,few,CAIKGQDRGLFAEAFF,TGTGCCATCAAAGGGCAGGACAGGGGGCTTTTCGCTGAAGCTTTCTTT
TRBV27,TRBJ1-2,NA,many,CASSLREAATNYGYTF,TGTGCCAGCAGTTTAAGGGAGGCAGCCACTAACTATGGCTACACCTTC
TRBV24-1,TRBJ1-2,TRBD1,many,CATSDSDRGGNGYTF,TGTGCCACCAGTGATTCAGACAGGGGAGGGAATGGCTACACCTTC
TRBV4-1,TRBJ2-2,TRBD2,few,CASTTSGNTGELFF,TGCGCCAGCACCACTAGCGGGAACACCGGGGAGCTGTTTTTT
TRBV3-1,TRBJ2-7,TRBD2,NA,CASSPGTRNEQYF,TGTGCCAGCAGCCCGGGGACTAGAAACGAGCAGTACTTC
TRBV11-3,TRBJ2-1,NA,many,CASSEDTYNEQFF,TGTGCCAGCAGCGAGGACACCTACAATGAGCAGTTCTTC
TRBV9,TRBJ2-2,TRBD1,NA,CASSPGQGAAGELFF,TGTGCCAGCAGCCCCGGACAGGGGGCCGCCGGGGAGCTGTTTTTT
TRBV5-1,TRBJ2-7,NA,NA,CASSFGLISDYEQYF,TGCGCCAGCAGCTTCGGACTGATATCGGACTACGAGCAGTACTTC
TRBV5-4,TRBJ2-7,TRBD1,NA,CASSLFELVGTGNSYEQYF,TGTGCCAGCAGCTTATTTGAACTTGTGGGGACAGGGAATTCCTACGAGCAGTACTTC
TRBV30,TRBJ1-3,TRBD1,many,CAWRDSGGAGNTIYF,TGTGCCTGGAGAGATTCAGGGGGCGCCGGAAACACCATATATTTT
TRBV5-1,TRBJ1-5,NA,many,CASRNRISNQPQHF,TGCGCCAGCAGGAACAGGATAAGCAATCAGCCCCAGCATTTT
TRBV29-1,TRBJ1-1,NA,NA,CSVPMGGTSNTEAFF,TGCAGCGTTCCAATGGGGGGGACTTCGAACACTGAAGCTTTCTTT
TRBV19,TRBJ2-5,NA,NA,CASGPFCGGGQETQYF,TGTGCCAGTGGACCTTTCTGTGGCGGAGGACAAGAGACCCAGTACTTC
TRBV18,TRBJ2-7,TRBD1,NA,CASSPARDRVFYEQYF,TGTGCCAGCTCACCGGCCCGGGACAGGGTCTTCTACGAGCAGTACTTC
TRBV10-3,TRBJ2-7,TRBD2,many,CAISVGGGLAGVYEQYF,TGTGCCATCAGTGTCGGGGGGGGACTAGCGGGAGTGTACGAGCAGTACTTC
TRBV9,TRBJ2-7,NA,NA,CASSSEVGMGEQYF,TGTGCCAGCAGCTCGGAGGTGGGGATGGGCGAGCAGTACTTC
TRBV2,TRBJ2-5,NA,many,CASRAGAIYTQETQYF,TGTGCCAGCAGGGCAGGGGCGATTTATACCCAAGAGACCCAGTACTTC
TRBV27,TRBJ1-1,TRBD1,many,CASKGDRTITEAFF,TGTGCCAGCAAGGGGGACAGGACAATCACTGAAGCTTTCTTT
TRBV20-1,TRBJ2-7,TRBD2,NA,CSAYDAGGSYEQYF,TGCAGTGCTTACGACGCGGGAGGGTCCTACGAGCAGTACTTC
TRBV19,TRBJ2-1,TRBD1,few,CAGGRQGPYEQFF,TGTGCCGGTGGAAGACAGGGCCCCTACGAGCAGTTCTTC
TRBV7-6,TRBJ2-7,NA,many,CASSLGEYEQYF,TGTGCCAGCAGCTTAGGAGAGTACGAGCAGTACTTC
TRBV20-1,TRBJ2-7,NA,NA,CSASEIGPSDSYEQYF,TGCAGTGCTTCCGAGATAGGGCCTAGCGACTCCTACGAGCAGTACTTC
TRBV30,TRBJ2-3,NA,NA,CAWSTGSLVGMQYF,TGTGCCTGGAGCACCGGGAGTTTGGTTGGTATGCAGTATTTT